Listed below are T cell receptor beta chains from one sample, sequenced in a study of T cells in tumors after PD-1 blockade. Clones were read by immunoSEQ multiplex PCR, and TCRdb kept only the in-frame ones, dropping some. The data contain 15,000 or so clones, around four fifths of them singletons. The source material was PBMCs, sampled after anti-PD-1 treatment. Source of these receptors: a human donor with basal cell carcinoma. CDR3s include the opening cysteine and the closing phenylalanine or tryptophan. D genes are given only for firm matches. Size values are once, few and many counts, or a class for expanded clones, and some rows have none.

. TRBJ2-7 . TRBV30 CAWSRPGVYGEQYF TGTGCCTGGAGTCGCCCAGGGGTATATGGAGAGCAGTACTTC
few TRBJ1-5 TRBD1 TRBV6-2/TRBV6-3 CASSSEGTGGGQPQHF TGTGCCAGCAGTAGCGAAGGGACAGGGGGCGGTCAGCCCCAGCATTTT
. TRBJ2-7 TRBD1 TRBV3-1/TRBV3-2 CASSPNRGGEQYF TGTGCCAGCAGCCCCAACAGGGGTGGCGAGCAGTACTTC
. TRBJ1-2 . TRBV5-4 CASSRAPTIMPYGYTF TGTGCCAGCAGCCGGGCACCCACTATTATGCCCTATGGCTACACCTTC
. TRBJ1-1 . TRBV28 CASNLASRAQAFF TGTGCCAGCAACCTCGCCAGCCGGGCGCAAGCTTTCTTT
. TRBJ1-1 . TRBV9 CASSVAPRSTEAFF TGTGCCAGCAGCGTAGCCCCGAGGTCCACTGAAGCTTTCTTT
. TRBJ1-2 . TRBV5-6 CASSPGPLYGYTF TGTGCCAGCAGCCCGGGACCACTCTATGGCTACACCTTC
. TRBJ1-6 . TRBV27 CASSHPGVSPLHF TGTGCCAGCAGTCACCCAGGGGTTTCACCCCTCCACTTT
. TRBJ2-5 . TRBV2 CASSGSRVQETQYF TGTGCCAGCAGTGGGTCGAGAGTCCAAGAGACCCAGTACTTC
. TRBJ2-5 . TRBV7-9 CASSLDGRGLETQYF TGTGCCAGCAGCTTAGATGGGAGGGGGCTAGAGACCCAGTACTTC
. TRBJ1-3 . TRBV28 CASSFRLSGNTIYF TGTGCCAGCAGTTTTAGGTTATCTGGAAACACCATATATTTT
few TRBJ2-7 . TRBV5-1 CASSLETRNYEQYF TGCGCCAGCAGCTTGGAAACACGTAACTACGAGCAGTACTTC
. TRBJ1-5 TRBD1 TRBV28 CASSVDRALDWPQHF TGTGCCAGCAGTGTTGACAGGGCCCTGGATTGGCCCCAGCATTTT
. TRBJ1-2 . TRBV28 CASIPGSGYGYTF TGTGCCAGCATCCCCGGGAGTGGCTATGGCTACACCTTC
. TRBJ1-5 . TRBV28 CASGLEAQHF TGTGCCAGCGGTCTTGAGGCCCAGCATTTT
. TRBJ1-6 . TRBV7-9 CASSLAPAYNSPLHF TGTGCCAGCAGCTTAGCGCCGGCTTATAATTCACCCCTCCACTTT
. TRBJ1-1 TRBD1 TRBV5-6 CASSILRDRGQSEAFF TGTGCCAGCAGCATACTCCGGGACAGGGGGCAATCTGAAGCTTTCTTT
. TRBJ2-1 TRBD2 TRBV5-1 CASSLALQRGAYNEQFF TGCGCCAGCAGCTTGGCCCTACAGCGGGGAGCTTACAATGAGCAGTTCTTC
. TRBJ2-3 TRBD2 TRBV20-1 CSASSLAGSTDTQYF TGCAGTGCTAGTTCACTAGCGGGGAGCACAGATACGCAGTATTTT
. TRBJ2-5 . TRBV7-5 CARSLWQKKETQYF TGTGCCAGAAGCTTATGGCAGAAAAAAGAGACCCAGTACTTC
. TRBJ2-3 . TRBV5-6 CASSLTTRDTDTQYF TGTGCCAGCAGCTTGACCACTAGGGACACAGATACGCAGTATTTT
. TRBJ2-7 TRBD2 TRBV5-4 CASSRTSGGRNYEQYF TGTGCCAGCAGCCGTACTAGCGGGGGGCGGAACTACGAGCAGTACTTC
. TRBJ2-2 . TRBV15 CATSRDSGPSAGELFF TGTGCCACCAGCAGAGATAGTGGGCCCTCAGCGGGGGAGCTGTTTTTT
. TRBJ1-1 . TRBV5-1 CASSLEGGTEAFF TGCGCCAGCAGCTTGGAGGGTGGAACTGAAGCTTTCTTT
. TRBJ1-2 . TRBV20-1 CSAQRDGYTF TGCAGTGCCCAAAGAGATGGCTACACCTTC
. TRBJ1-3 . TRBV6-6 CASRDSGNTIYF TGTGCCAGCAGGGACTCTGGAAACACCATATATTTT
. TRBJ1-1 . TRBV27 CASSLREDTEAFF TGTGCCAGCAGTTTGAGGGAGGACACTGAAGCTTTCTTT
. TRBJ2-6 . TRBV5-6 CASSQSSGANVLTF TGTGCCAGCAGCCAGAGCTCTGGGGCCAACGTCCTGACTTTC
. TRBJ1-2 TRBD1 TRBV19 CASSSGQGARNGYTF TGTGCCAGTAGTTCGGGACAGGGGGCGCGTAATGGCTACACCTTC
. TRBJ2-5 . TRBV18 CASSDTSSRETQYF TGTGCCAGCTCTGATACCTCCAGCAGGGAGACCCAGTACTTC